A single sample is the source of the 28 T cell receptor beta chains below, sequenced in a study of T-cell memory formation after mild COVID-19. TCRdb processed the 5' RACE reads anew with MiXCR; each CDR3 protein has one entry. The sample lists roughly 190,000 distinct CDR3 sequences; approximately 16% were seen once. Input material: PBMCs or a T cell subset sorted from them (not recorded which). The receptors come from an adult woman who had mild COVID-19 (a few samples of this study predate the infection). Cell type and time point are not known.

This clonotype has a handful of counts. This chain uses TRBV7-9 with TRBJ2-7; 7 bases line up with TRBD1. Germline lookup yields CDR1 SEHNR and CDR2 FQNEAQ (reference sequence). V shed 6 bases, J shed 5 bases, and the junction held 7 bases outside the gene matches. The CDR3 loop spans 13 amino acids. The CDR3 spells CASSRDRAHEQYF. In DNA form, the CDR3 reads TGTGCCAGCAGTAGAGACAGGGCCCACGAGCAGTACTTC.

This clonotype was detected only a few times. The CDR3 sequence is CASIMSPGIGEQYF. As DNA, the CDR3 is TGTGCCAGCATTATGAGCCCAGGGATCGGCGAGCAGTACTTC. J is TRBJ2-7 and V is TRBV6-5, with D perhaps matching TRBD1 (5 bases). Germline V gene data show CDR1 as MNHEY and CDR2 as SVGAGI. The V and J ends lost 7 bases and 6 bases respectively, with 19 bases between them. CDR3 length equals 14 residues.

This CDR3 is CASSQGGTEAFF. Here the CDR3 DNA reads TGTGCCAGCAGCCAAGGGGGTACTGAAGCTTTCTTT. J is TRBJ1-1 and V is TRBV3-1; D is unresolved. Trimming removed 1 base from V and 5 bases from J, with 5 bases in between. This CDR3 is 12 amino acids long. In germline, CDR1 is LGHDT, CDR2 YNNKEL (reference sequence).

This clonotype showed up just a few times. The J gene is TRBJ2-1, the V gene TRBV4-2; TRBD2 matches 7 bases. The junction had 12 bases not matched to a gene; V was cut back by 4 bases and J by 9 bases. This CDR3 has 15 amino acids. Germline-derived CDR1 and CDR2 are LGHNA and YNFKEQ. The CDR3 here is CASSPEPGGLIEQFF. The CDR3, as DNA: TGTGCCAGCAGCCCCGAACCGGGAGGTCTGATTGAGCAGTTCTTC.

In this sample, this clonotype turned up a few times. The chain uses TRBV18 and TRBJ2-1; 8 bases are shared with TRBD2. From germline, CDR1 is KGHSH and CDR2 LQKENI. V gave up 3 bases and J gave up 5 bases; unmatched junction bases: 9. This CDR3 contains 16 residues. CDR3 in DNA: TGTGCCAGCTCACCGCTAGGCGGGGGGTTAAACAATGAGCAGTTCTTC. This translates into CASSPLGGGLNNEQFF.

V usage is TRBV20-1 and J usage is TRBJ1-1; maybe TRBD1 (5 bases). This CDR3 has 13 residues. In germline, CDR1 is DFQATT, CDR2 SNEGSKA (reference sequence). The CDR3 DNA reads as TGCAGGCCCCGGGCAGGGCATAACACTGAAGCTTTCTTT. This sequence encodes CRPRAGHNTEAFF.

At least ten counts were recorded for this clonotype. The gene calls are TRBV29-1 and TRBJ1-6; D uncertain. CDR1 and CDR2 from the germline V gene are SQVTM and ANQGSEA. This CDR3 is built from 16 residues. Trimming took off 0 bases at V and 4 bases at J, with 13 bases between the two ends. The CDR3 coding sequence is TGCAGCGTTGAAGACCCTCAACCGCTTTATAATTCACCCCTCCACTTT. Translation: CSVEDPQPLYNSPLHF.

The J gene is TRBJ1-2, the V gene TRBV5-1; D remains ambiguous. CDR3 length: 13 residues. Germline values: CDR1 SGHRS, CDR2 YFSETQ. V lost 1 base and J lost 5, with 9 bases in between. The CDR3 here is CASSLLREYGYTF. DNA of the CDR3: TGCGCCAGCAGCTTGTTGAGGGAATATGGCTACACCTTC.

This clonotype was observed a few times. The chain uses TRBV18 and TRBJ2-5; 8 positions match TRBD2. The J segment lost 2 bases and the V segment lost 1 base, leaving 9 bases of the junction unmatched. The CDR3 totals 17 residues. CDR1 is KGHSH, CDR2 LQKENI, per germline. CDR3 bases: TGTGCCAGCTCACCACAAAGACTAGCGACAAAACAAGAGACCCAGTACTTC. Its translation: CASSPQRLATKQETQYF. Based on the CDR3 plus reference TRBV18 and TRBJ2-5, the full variable domain is NAGVMQNPRHLVRRRGQEARLRCSPMKGHSHVYWYRQLPEEGLKFMVYLQKENIIDESGMPKERFSAEFPKEGPSILRIQQVVRGDSAAYFCASSPQRLATKQETQYFGPGTRLLVL.

This clonotype has more than one count but fewer than ten. This chain links TRBV7-9 with TRBJ1-4; D is undetermined. Trimming took 5 bases from V and 4 from J, leaving 14 bases between them. Germline CDR1 and CDR2: SEHNR and FQNEAQ (reference sequence). The CDR3 has 15 residues. This CDR3 reads CASSLLTGFNEKLFF. The CDR3 bases are TGTGCCAGCAGCCTACTGACTGGCTTTAATGAAAAACTGTTTTTT.

This chain uses TRBV3-1 with TRBJ2-7; 8 bases are shared with TRBD1. V was clipped by 3 bases and J by 0 bases; unmatched bases: 4. The CDR3 totals 15 residues. Germline lookup yields CDR1 LGHDT and CDR2 YNNKEL (reference sequence). The DNA for the CDR3 is TGTGCCAGCAGCCACGGACAGGGTAGCTCCTACGAGCAGTACTTC. Its translation: CASSHGQGSSYEQYF.

This chain uses TRBV11-2 with TRBJ1-3; TRBD1 matches at 8 bases. CDR3 length: 17 amino acids. Germline CDR1 reads SGHAT; CDR2 reads FQNNGV. J was trimmed by 0 bases and V by 6 bases; bases with no gene match: 10. CDR3 nucleotides: TGTGCCAGCAGTTCCAATGGACAGGGTAACTCTGGAAACACCATATATTTT. Protein: CASSSNGQGNSGNTIYF.

This clonotype has at least ten counts. V usage is TRBV12-3 or TRBV12-4 and J usage is TRBJ2-6; D is perhaps TRBD1 (6 bases). V shed 7 bases and J shed 1 base, with 14 bases lying between them. CDR3 length: 16 amino acids. Here the CDR3 reads CASTAVRGSGANVLTF. Here the CDR3 DNA reads TGTGCCAGCACGGCGGTTAGGGGGTCTGGGGCCAACGTCCTGACTTTC.

The genes are TRBV6-6 and TRBJ1-5, with a weak D call TRBD1 (5 bases). The CDR3 runs to 16 residues. V was cut by 0 bases and J by 5 bases, with 14 bases left in between. Germline assignment: CDR1 MNHNY and CDR2 SVGAGI (reference sequence). CDR3: CASSYSRRGGDQPQHF. CDR3 DNA: TGTGCCAGCAGTTACTCTAGGAGGGGTGGGGATCAGCCCCAGCATTTT.

This clonotype was seen only a few times. The chain combines TRBV12-3 or TRBV12-4 with TRBJ2-3, with D possibly being TRBD2 (6 bases). Trimming left V 6 bases short and J 4 bases short, with 14 bases between. CDR3 length: 14 amino acids. The CDR3 bases are TGTGCCAGCAGCCCTAGCCGGGGGTCAGATACGCAGTATTTT. Translating it yields CASSPSRGSDTQYF.

This clonotype appeared a single time. The chain has TRBV5-1 and TRBJ2-1, with TRBD1 matching over 8 bases. From germline, CDR1 is SGHRS and CDR2 YFSETQ. This CDR3 is 15 amino acids long. V gave up 4 bases and J gave up 4 bases; unmatched junction bases: 7. CDR3 residues: CASSRAGQDYNEQFF. The DNA for the CDR3 is TGCGCCAGCAGCAGGGCGGGACAGGATTACAATGAGCAGTTCTTC.

This chain uses TRBV5-1 with TRBJ2-3; 9 bases are shared with TRBD2. V was clipped by 6 bases and J by 3 bases; unmatched bases: 11. The germline V gene has CDR1 SGHRS and CDR2 YFSETQ. CDR3 length: 16 amino acids. As DNA, the CDR3 is TGCGCCAGCACGTCAAGCGGGGGGCTTCCGACAGATACGCAGTATTTT. Translated, it gives CASTSSGGLPTDTQYF.

This clonotype occurred a few times. This sequence joins TRBV12-3 or TRBV12-4 and TRBJ2-2; TRBD1 is a possible D gene (6 bases). The germline V and J ends were trimmed by 2 bases and 7 bases, with 11 bases remaining between them. The CDR3 length is 14 residues. CDR3 sequence (DNA): TGTGCCAGCAGTTTATTAGGGGGAGTCGGGGAGCTGTTTTTT. Protein: CASSLLGGVGELFF.

The rearrangement links TRBV6-1 to TRBJ2-4; either TRBD1 or TRBD2 may supply D (6 bases each). V shed 2 bases and J shed 5 bases, with 10 bases lying between them. CDR3 length: 14 amino acids. Germline V CDR1 and CDR2: MNHNS, SASEGT. The CDR3 is CASSESGAQNIQYF. The DNA of the CDR3 is TGTGCCAGCAGTGAATCGGGGGCTCAAAACATTCAGTACTTC.

This clonotype has a handful of counts. The chain carries TRBV29-1 and TRBJ2-7, with D uncertain. The CDR3 length is 12 residues. V dropped 1 base and J dropped 2 bases, with 6 bases sitting between them. The germline V gene has CDR1 SQVTM and CDR2 ANQGSEA. Here the CDR3 DNA reads TGCAGCGTTGAAGGTTCAGCCTACGAGCAGTACTTC. Its translation: CSVEGSAYEQYF.

The V gene is TRBV7-9, the J gene TRBJ1-1; no clear D gene. Between the trimmed V and J ends, which lost 5 bases and 8 bases, there was a span of 15 bases. Germline V gene sequence: CDR1 SEHNR, CDR2 FQNEAQ (reference sequence). The CDR3 loop spans 13 amino acids. The CDR3 region has the DNA TGTGCCAGCAGCGCCTTCGCCGCTCGCGAAGCTTTCTTT. It codes for CASSAFAAREAFF.

The chain employs TRBV19 and TRBJ1-5, with D unclear. The ends were cut back, 7 bases at V and 2 bases at J, with 12 bases in the middle. CDR1 and CDR2 (germline): LNHDA, SQIVND (reference sequence). The length of the CDR3 is 14 residues. The DNA of the CDR3 is TGTGCCAGTAAAAGGGATCATGGCAATCAGCCCCAGCATTTT. Translating it yields CASKRDHGNQPQHF.

The table lists this clonotype with a few counts. V gene TRBV7-7 combines with J gene TRBJ2-5; 9 positions match TRBD1. The CDR3 has 15 residues. Losses at the gene ends were 5 bases for V and 4 bases for J; bases not matched to a gene: 8. Germline values: CDR1 SSHAT, CDR2 FNYEAQ (reference sequence). CDR3 loop: CASSVNRGQGETQYF. The CDR3 coding sequence is TGTGCCAGCAGCGTCAACAGGGGGCAGGGAGAGACCCAGTACTTC.

This rearrangement joins TRBV15 to TRBJ2-5; the D gene is possibly TRBD2 (5 bases). This CDR3 spans 14 amino acids. The germline CDR1 and CDR2 sequences are LNHNV and YYDKDF (reference sequence). The ends were cut back, 5 bases at V and 3 bases at J, with 13 bases in the middle. The CDR3 reads CATSRDPREETQYF. The CDR3 DNA reads as TGTGCCACCAGCCGCGATCCGAGGGAAGAGACCCAGTACTTC.

This clonotype was counted only a few times. The chain uses TRBV5-1 and TRBJ1-5; 9 positions match TRBD1. The CDR3 covers 16 residues. V trimming: 0 bases; J trimming: 4 bases; junction bases outside the gene matches: 5. CDR1 is SGHRS and CDR2 is YFSETQ in the germline V gene. The DNA of the CDR3 is TGCGCCAGCAGCTTGGACGGGACAGGGAGGAATCAGCCCCAGCATTTT. Translating gives CASSLDGTGRNQPQHF.

The genes are TRBV29-1 and TRBJ2-7; 7 bases are shared with TRBD1. Germline trimming cut 6 bases from V and 4 bases from J; bases unmatched to any gene: 12. The CDR3 is made up of 14 amino acids. CDR1 SQVTM and CDR2 ANQGSEA come from the germline V gene. The CDR3 DNA is TGCAGCGTAGCCAGGACAGGACGACTGTACGAGCAGTACTTC. This sequence encodes CSVARTGRLYEQYF.

The rearrangement joins TRBV12-3 or TRBV12-4 to TRBJ2-7; the D gene could be TRBD1 or TRBD2 (5 bases each). Trimming removed 7 bases from V and 4 bases from J, with 20 bases in between. CDR3 length equals 15 residues. The CDR3 DNA follows: TGTGCCAGCACCCCGCGGATACTTGGGGGATACGAGCAGTACTTC. It yields the protein CASTPRILGGYEQYF.

This clonotype came up many times. V usage is TRBV5-1 and J usage is TRBJ2-7, with 11 bases aligning to TRBD2. V dropped 4 bases and J dropped 1; count of bases not matched to a gene: 1. The CDR3 covers 14 residues. Germline lookup yields CDR1 SGHRS and CDR2 YFSETQ. CDR3 protein: CASSGTSGSYEQYF. The CDR3 DNA reads as TGCGCCAGCAGCGGGACTAGCGGATCCTACGAGCAGTACTTC.